This TCR beta chain comes out of a study of CD8+CD57+ T cells in acquired aplastic anemia. CDR1 and CDR2 from the germline V gene are MNHEY and SVGAGI. This CDR3 is built from 11 residues. Study findings and constraints: Patients had twenty-nine CD8+ CDR3 sequences in common with controls (the shared set).

Remarks on this clonotype: As yet, its antigen is unknown. One junction end does not reproduce the germline sequence, and a read error may be involved.

Researchers used genomic DNA as the template to profile TCR beta VDJ and CDR3. TCRdb re-called the reads with MiXCR, one entry per CDR3 protein. The sample has roughly 200,000 distinct CDR3 sequences, around 63% seen once. Sequencing was performed on sorted CD4+, CD8+, or CD8+CD57+ T cells (not recorded which) from PBMCs. The clonotype comes from a human donor in good health. The V and J genes are TRBV6-5 and TRBJ2-3; D gene ambiguous. The CDR3 sequence: CASIIGRTQYF. The CDR3, as DNA: TGTGCCAGCATTATAGGCAGGACGCAATATTTT.